This T cell receptor beta chain derives from a study of shared clonotypes between healthy human individuals. Study-level results: Clonotype sharing among donors was expected to depend on sequencing depth.

Of note for this clone: Its specificity is unknown.

The CDR3 totals 16 residues. Trimming at V came to 2 bases and at J to 3 bases, leaving 10 bases not matched to a gene. CDR1 MDHEN and CDR2 SYDVKM come from the germline V gene. Healthy HIV-negative adults without recent acute infections or vaccinations served as donors. Clones were sequenced by immunoSEQ multiplex PCR, and TCRdb holds only the in-frame ones, with some missing. In the table there are about 2.4 million clones, approximately 94% of which are singletons. The TCR comes from a man younger than 35 in good health. Some clones in this sample may be carry-over from other donors' samples. The material sequenced was naive CD4+ T cells from PBMCs. Subset here: CD45RA+ positively selected. The V gene is TRBV28, the J gene TRBJ2-7; 7 bases fit TRBD1. The CDR3 region has the DNA TGTGCCAGCAGTTTACCATACAGGGGTCGTCACTACGAGCAGTACTTC. It is translated as CASSLPYRGRHYEQYF.